A single TCR beta chain is shown here with its context. V lost 3 bases to trimming and J lost 0 bases, with 9 bases between them. CDR1 and CDR2 from the germline V gene are SGHTA and FQGNSA. The CDR3 loop spans 15 amino acids. This sample is drawn from a study of blood T cell repertoires in COVID-19. Study-level background: The United States, Italy and Spain supplied acute and convalescent COVID-19 samples. From T cells, B-cell-depleted T cells, or PBMCs came the material, which was cDNA or gDNA.

In the authors' methods: Estimates of nucleated cell counts were drawn from the amplification of reference gene primers. Repertoires were generated with immunoSEQ multiplex PCR, while TCRdb's copy carries only in-frame clones and drops some. V and J calls and clone size are those listed in that table; D and trimming were worked out from the DNA. The top ten clones hold 44% of a sample with about 35,000 clones, 85% to 90% of them seen once. The sequencing sample was made of peripheral blood. This sequence joins TRBV7-2 and TRBJ2-1, with a possible D match to TRBD2 (6 bases). The TCR sequence derives from a man in his sixties with active or convalescent COVID-19. As DNA, the CDR3 is TGTGCCAGCAGCTTGGACTACAGCTCCTACAATGAGCAGTTCTTC. It specifies CASSLDYSSYNEQFF.